This T cell receptor beta chain was identified in a study of blood T cell repertoires in COVID-19. Study summary: The United States, Italy and Spain supplied acute and convalescent COVID-19 samples. Sources were T cells, B-cell-depleted T cells, or PBMCs; the material itself was cDNA or gDNA.

The CDR3 consists of 14 residues. Germline CDR1 is MNHEY and CDR2 is SMNVEV (reference sequence). J was trimmed by 2 bases and V by 2 bases; bases with no gene match: 2. Repertoires were generated with immunoSEQ multiplex PCR, while TCRdb's copy carries only in-frame clones and drops some. The table records approximately 250,000 clones, around nine tenths of them present only once. V gene TRBV27 combines with J gene TRBJ1-2, with 7 bases identical to TRBD1. The sequenced sample was peripheral blood. This TCR came from a woman aged 55 to 70 who had recovered from COVID-19. The CDR3 nucleotides read TGTGCCAGCAGTTTAAGGGGGCTGAACTATGGCTACACCTTC. Translating it yields CASSLRGLNYGYTF.